What follows describes a single T cell receptor beta chain. Its antigen is not identified. The CDR3 sequence is 14 residues long. V lost 6 bases to trimming and J lost 4 bases; unmatched junction nucleotides: 4. The germline V gene encodes CDR1 KGHSH and CDR2 LQKENI. Clones were read by immunoSEQ multiplex PCR, and TCRdb kept only the in-frame ones, dropping some. In the table there are 95,000 to 130,000 clones, approximately 90% of which are singletons. This sample stems from a study of graft-versus-host responses after intestinal transplantation. Study-level background: Multivisceral, liver-intestinal, or isolated intestinal transplants were given to recipients.

General observations from the study: Individuals carrying graft-donor T cell macrochimerism showed high graft-versus-host to host-versus-graft clonal ratios in allografts.

The chain is built from TRBV18 and TRBJ2-2; 8 nucleotides agree with TRBD1. This TCR was recovered from a human donor who received an intestinal transplant. This specimen was unstimulated CD4+ T cells sorted from spleen or lymph node cells, taken before intestinal transplant. The CDR3 nucleotides read TGTGCCAGCTCCCCGGACAGGGTCACCGGGGAGCTGTTTTTT. It yields the protein CASSPDRVTGELFF.